This TCR beta chain is drawn from a study of T cells after yellow fever vaccination. In the study overall: Low-cell-number fractions were prepared with SMART-Seq v4 Ultra Low Input.

The CDR3 covers 14 residues. The V end was cut by 6 bases, the J end by 2 bases, with 13 bases between. Germline CDR1 is ENHRY and CDR2 is SYGVKD. Broader study findings: Detected again after the booster were most primary-vaccination clones, at 95% to 98% CD4 and approximately 87% CD8.

This clonotype was detected a few times. The target antigen is unknown. Template switching with 5'RACE generated the TCR cDNA and added a universal primer site and UMIs. TCRdb called the 5' RACE reads again in MiXCR, with one record for every CDR3 protein. The sample shows about 500,000 distinct CDR3 sequences, 17% of them seen only once. V is TRBV10-3 and J is TRBJ1-2, with D perhaps TRBD1 (5 bases). The TCR comes from a man between 18 and 29 years old who received the YFV17D yellow fever vaccine. This specimen consisted of PBMCs, obtained about 5 days after the first yellow fever vaccination. This CDR3 is CAISLQGPNYGYTF. In nucleotides, the CDR3 is TGTGCCATCAGCCTCCAGGGACCCAACTATGGCTACACCTTC.